This record covers a single T cell receptor (beta chain). What it recognizes is unknown. This sample is part of a study of shared clonotypes between healthy human individuals. Assay execution proceeded at the deep level. The repertoire was sequenced with immunoSEQ multiplex PCR; TCRdb's copy has only in-frame clones and lacks some. Altogether approximately 980,000 clones are present, approximately 80% being singletons, with the ten largest covering approximately 1.5%. In the CD4+ fraction, cells were divided into CD45RA+ naive and CD45RA-negative memory subsets. Findings and caveats of the study: Large depth notwithstanding, sorted-subset sequencing proved incomplete by rarefaction.

The source is a man aged 18 to 30 in good health. The specimen sequenced was memory CD4+ T cells sorted from blood. Documented subset: CD45RA-negative fraction.

This chain's CDR3 is CASSGFGVRNTEAFF. DNA for the CDR3: TGCGCCAGCAGCGGGTTCGGGGTCCGGAACACTGAAGCTTTCTTT. The chain joins TRBV5-1 to TRBJ1-1; D gene uncertain. Germline assignment: CDR1 SGHRS and CDR2 YFSETQ. The length of the CDR3 is 15 residues. The ends were cut back, 4 bases at V and 1 base at J, with 14 bases in the middle.